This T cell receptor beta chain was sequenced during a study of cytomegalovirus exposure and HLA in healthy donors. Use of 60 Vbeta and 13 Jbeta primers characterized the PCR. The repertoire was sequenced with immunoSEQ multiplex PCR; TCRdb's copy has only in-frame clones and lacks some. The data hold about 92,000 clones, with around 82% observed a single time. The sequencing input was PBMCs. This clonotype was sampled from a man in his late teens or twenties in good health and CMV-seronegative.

CDR3 DNA: TGTGCCAGCAGTGAATTCAAGGGGCAGAACTATGGCTACACCTTC. This gives the protein CASSEFKGQNYGYTF. This sequence joins TRBV2 and TRBJ1-2; a weak D match, TRBD1 (5 bases). The CDR3 is made up of 15 amino acids. The ends were cut back, 2 bases at V and 2 bases at J, with 12 bases in the middle. The germline gives CDR1 SNHLY, CDR2 FYNNEI.